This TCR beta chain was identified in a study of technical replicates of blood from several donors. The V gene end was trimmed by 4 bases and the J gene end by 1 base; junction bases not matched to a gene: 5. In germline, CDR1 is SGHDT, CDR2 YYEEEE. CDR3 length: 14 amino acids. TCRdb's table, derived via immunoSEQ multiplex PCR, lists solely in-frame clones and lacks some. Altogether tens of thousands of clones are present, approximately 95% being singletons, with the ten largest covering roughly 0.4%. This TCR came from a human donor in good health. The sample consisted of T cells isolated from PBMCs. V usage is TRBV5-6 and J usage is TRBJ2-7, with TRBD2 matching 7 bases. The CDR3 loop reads CASSGEGRSYEQYF. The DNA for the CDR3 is TGTGCCAGCAGCGGGGAGGGCAGATCCTACGAGCAGTACTTC.